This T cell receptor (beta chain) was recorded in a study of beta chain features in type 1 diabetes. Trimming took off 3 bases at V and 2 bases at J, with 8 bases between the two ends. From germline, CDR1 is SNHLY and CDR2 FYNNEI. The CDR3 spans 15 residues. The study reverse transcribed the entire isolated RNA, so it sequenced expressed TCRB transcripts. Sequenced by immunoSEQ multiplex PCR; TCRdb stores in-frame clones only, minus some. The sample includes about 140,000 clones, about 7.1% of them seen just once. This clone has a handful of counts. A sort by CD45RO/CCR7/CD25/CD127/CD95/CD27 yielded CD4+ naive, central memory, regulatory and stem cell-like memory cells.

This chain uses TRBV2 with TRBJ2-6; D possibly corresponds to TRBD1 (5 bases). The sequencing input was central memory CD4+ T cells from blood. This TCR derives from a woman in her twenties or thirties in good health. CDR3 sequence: CASSEGRAGANVLTF. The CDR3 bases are TGTGCCAGCAGTGAGGGCAGGGCTGGGGCCAACGTCCTGACTTTC.